This T cell receptor beta chain stems from a study of blood T cell repertoires in COVID-19. At the level of the study: Researchers got acute and convalescent COVID-19 samples from the United States, Italy and Spain.

Clones were sequenced by immunoSEQ multiplex PCR, and TCRdb holds only the in-frame ones, with some missing. The table shows about 150,000 clones, with roughly nine tenths occurring only once. Germline V lookup: CDR1 MNHEY, CDR2 SVGEGT. The CDR3 runs 16 residues. With 6 bases removed from V and 2 bases from J, the gap between germline ends came to 19 bases. Material for sequencing was peripheral blood. The rearrangement links TRBV6-2 or TRBV6-3 to TRBJ2-5; D may be TRBD1 (5 bases). The TCR sequence derives from a man between 60 and 70 years old with acute or convalescent COVID-19. Here the CDR3 reads CASSRLLLGRQETQYF. In DNA form, the CDR3 reads TGTGCCAGCAGCAGACTTTTGTTGGGGCGTCAAGAGACCCAGTACTTC.